Listed here are 29 T cell receptor beta chains from one sample, sequenced in a study of cytomegalovirus exposure and HLA in healthy donors. The PCR contained 60 Vbeta and 13 Jbeta primers. The method was immunoSEQ multiplex PCR; TCRdb's version includes in-frame clones alone and lacks a portion of them. The sample has 150,000 or so clones, 70% to 80% seen once. Sequencing was carried out using PBMCs. The receptors shown here come from a man aged 25 to 40 in good health and CMV-seronegative.

The rearrangement links TRBV13 to TRBJ1-4, with 9 bases aligning to TRBD1. The CDR3 extends over 15 amino acids. V lost 5 bases and J lost 3; bases outside the gene matches: 4. Looked up from germline, CDR1 is PRHDT and CDR2 is FYEKMQ (reference sequence). The CDR3 sequence: CASSTRTGANEKLFF. The CDR3 nucleotides are TGTGCCAGCAGCACCAGGACAGGGGCTAATGAAAAACTGTTTTTT.

V and J are TRBV27 and TRBJ1-4; TRBD1 matches 7 bases. Germline V gene data show CDR1 as MNHEY and CDR2 as SMNVEV (reference sequence). The CDR3 contains 15 residues. V lost 6 bases to trimming and J lost 3 bases; unmatched junction nucleotides: 7. The CDR3 loop is CASSEGQVANEKLFF. The CDR3 bases are TGTGCCAGCAGCGAAGGACAGGTCGCTAATGAAAAACTGTTTTTT. Variable domain in full (rest from reference TRBV27 and TRBJ1-4): EAQVTQNPRYLITVTGKKLTVTCSQNMNHEYMSWYRQDPGLGLRQIYYSMNVEVTDKGDVPEGYKVSRKEKRNFPLILESPSPNQTSLYFCASSEGQVANEKLFFGSGTQLSVL.

The chain uses TRBV5-1 and TRBJ1-3; 7 bases align to TRBD1. The CDR3 has 15 residues. With 1 base clipped from V and 0 bases from J, the junction kept 1 base outside the gene matches. Germline lookup yields CDR1 SGHRS and CDR2 YFSETQ. The chain's CDR3 is CASSLQGVSGNTIYF. The CDR3 nucleotides read TGCGCCAGCAGCTTGCAGGGGGTCTCTGGAAACACCATATATTTT. Based on the CDR3 plus reference TRBV5-1 and TRBJ1-3, the full variable domain is KAGVTQTPRYLIKTRGQQVTLSCSPISGHRSVSWYQQTPGQGLQFLFEYFSETQRNKGNFPGRFSGRQFSNSRSEMNVSTLELGDSALYLCASSLQGVSGNTIYFGEGSWLTVV.

This clone appeared a single time. V and J are TRBV10-3 and TRBJ2-3; 7 bases fit TRBD1. J was trimmed by 6 bases and V by 0 bases; bases with no gene match: 6. Germline V gene lookup returns CDR1 ENHRY and CDR2 SYGVKD. This CDR3 has 15 residues. The CDR3 spells CAISESADRADTQYF. The CDR3 nucleotides read TGTGCCATCAGTGAGTCAGCCGACAGGGCTGATACGCAGTATTTT.

The chain combines TRBV7-9 with TRBJ2-5; TRBD2 is a possible D gene (6 bases). CDR3 size: 15 residues. V was clipped by 6 bases and J by 5 bases, with 19 bases between them. Looked up from germline, CDR1 is SEHNR and CDR2 is FQNEAQ (reference sequence). CDR3 nucleotide sequence: TGTGCCAGCAGATTTACGGGAGTCACGGTCGAGACCCAGTACTTC. Residues: CASRFTGVTVETQYF.

The chain has TRBV10-3 and TRBJ2-1, with TRBD2 matching 10 bases. Germline V gene lookup returns CDR1 ENHRY and CDR2 SYGVKD. This CDR3 spans 15 amino acids. The trim removed 5 bases at V and 7 bases at J, leaving 8 bases unmatched. CDR3: CAISNSGRAINEQFF. DNA of the CDR3: TGTGCCATCAGTAACAGCGGGAGGGCCATTAATGAGCAGTTCTTC.

J is TRBJ1-6 and V is TRBV4-1; possible D gene TRBD1, 5 bases. The ends were cut back, 3 bases at V and 7 bases at J, with 19 bases in the middle. The CDR3 totals 17 residues. Germline CDR1 reads MGHRA; CDR2 reads YSYEKL. As DNA, the CDR3 is TGCGCCAGCAGCCACCGAACGGGCGAGGGACTAAATTCACCCCTCCACTTT. The encoded protein is CASSHRTGEGLNSPLHF.

The chain has TRBV11-2 and TRBJ1-1; 8 bases map to TRBD1. The germline V gene has CDR1 SGHAT and CDR2 FQNNGV. The J segment lost 8 bases and the V segment lost 0 bases, leaving 2 bases of the junction unmatched. This CDR3 spans 13 amino acids. This CDR3 is CASSLDRGLEAFF. CDR3 sequence (DNA): TGTGCCAGCAGCTTAGACAGGGGGCTCGAAGCTTTCTTT.

The chain links TRBV2 to TRBJ2-3; 9 nucleotides line up with TRBD2. V lost 4 bases and J lost 6; bases outside the gene matches: 5. The germline V gene encodes CDR1 SNHLY and CDR2 FYNNEI. The CDR3 runs 14 residues. This chain's CDR3 is CASSGAGGPDTQYF. CDR3 in DNA: TGTGCCAGCAGTGGTGCGGGAGGGCCCGATACGCAGTATTTT.

This chain joins TRBV7-9 and TRBJ2-3; the match to TRBD2 covers 8 bases. J was trimmed by 1 base and V by 0 bases; bases with no gene match: 9. Germline V gene data show CDR1 as SEHNR and CDR2 as FQNEAQ (reference sequence). The CDR3 sequence is 18 residues long. This CDR3 reads CASSLARRGGRGTDTQYF. The CDR3 DNA sequence: TGTGCCAGCAGCTTAGCTAGACGGGGGGGCCGCGGCACAGATACGCAGTATTTT.

This chain links TRBV7-2 with TRBJ1-1; unclear D gene. V gave up 3 bases and J gave up 6 bases, with 14 bases separating them. CDR1 is SGHTA and CDR2 is FQGNSA in the germline V gene. CDR3 size: 14 residues. The CDR3 bases are TGTGCCAGCAGCTTGGCACCACATGGCCCTGAAGCTTTCTTT. Amino acids: CASSLAPHGPEAFF.

The chain employs TRBV2 and TRBJ2-1; tentatively, D is TRBD2 (5 bases). Germline CDR1 is SNHLY and CDR2 is FYNNEI. V was trimmed by 8 bases and J by 0 bases, leaving 17 bases between them. This CDR3 comprises 16 residues. The CDR3 sequence is CASRRHQAPSYNEQFF. The DNA of the CDR3 is TGTGCCAGCCGGAGGCATCAGGCCCCCTCCTACAATGAGCAGTTCTTC.

This sequence joins TRBV4-2 and TRBJ1-1, with D uncertain. CDR3 length: 16 amino acids. V was clipped by 1 base and J by 7 bases, with 19 bases between them. Germline assignment: CDR1 LGHNA and CDR2 YNFKEQ. CDR3 loop: CASSQVEGARGREAFF. In DNA, the CDR3 is TGTGCCAGCAGCCAAGTTGAAGGCGCGAGAGGGCGTGAAGCTTTCTTT.

The V gene is TRBV5-4, the J gene TRBJ2-3; 10 bases are a match to TRBD2. V lost 4 bases and J lost 1; bases outside the gene matches: 12. This CDR3 contains 18 residues. CDR1 is SGHNT and CDR2 is YYREEE in the germline V gene (reference sequence). The CDR3: CASSAVSGRGVGTDTQYF. DNA for the CDR3: TGTGCCAGCAGCGCTGTGAGCGGGAGGGGTGTAGGCACAGATACGCAGTATTTT.

The chain has TRBV7-3 and TRBJ2-2; 7 bases align to TRBD2. CDR1 is SGHTA, CDR2 FQGTGA, per germline. Trimming took 2 bases from V and 5 from J; bases not matched to a gene: 11. The CDR3 consists of 17 residues. CDR3 sequence reads: CASSLLPAGWGTGELFF. The CDR3 region has the DNA TGTGCCAGCAGCTTACTGCCAGCGGGGTGGGGTACCGGGGAGCTGTTTTTT.

This chain links TRBV10-2 with TRBJ2-3, with a possible D match to TRBD1 (6 bases). The length of the CDR3 is 15 residues. V lost 10 bases to trimming and J lost 4 bases, with 21 bases between them. Per germline, CDR1 WSHSY and CDR2 SAAADI. CDR3 loop: CATQTLGAIADTQYF. CDR3 sequence (DNA): TGCGCCACCCAGACTTTGGGGGCCATCGCAGATACGCAGTATTTT.

The table lists this clone with a few counts. This chain links TRBV2 with TRBJ2-7, with D tentatively TRBD2 (6 bases). V was clipped by 3 bases and J by 2 bases, with 8 bases between them. The CDR3 has 13 amino acids. Germline assignment: CDR1 SNHLY and CDR2 FYNNEI. CDR3 residues: CASSEGLTYEQYF. CDR3 in DNA: TGTGCCAGCAGTGAGGGACTTACCTACGAGCAGTACTTC.

Here the CDR3 reads CASSLAGQKNIQYF. In DNA, the CDR3 is TGCGCCAGCAGCTTGGCCGGACAGAAAAACATTCAGTACTTC. The V gene is TRBV5-1, the J gene TRBJ2-4; maybe TRBD1 (6 bases). Germline loops: CDR1 SGHRS, CDR2 YFSETQ. The CDR3 extends over 14 amino acids. Deletions cut 0 bases from V and 4 bases from J, with 8 bases between.

This clone was counted a single time. The CDR3 nucleotides read TGTGCCGCCCGGGACTACAATGAGCAGTTCTTC. Amino acids: CAARDYNEQFF. This chain connects TRBV10-3 to TRBJ2-1; possibly TRBD2 for D (5 bases). Trimming cost V 11 bases and J 3 bases, with 8 bases left between them. Germline loops: CDR1 ENHRY, CDR2 SYGVKD. The CDR3 runs to 11 residues.

This chain uses TRBV5-1 with TRBJ2-3, with TRBD2 matching over 10 bases. The CDR3 spans 15 residues. The V gene's germline CDR1 is SGHRS and CDR2 YFSETQ. The junction had 4 bases not matched to a gene; V was cut back by 4 bases and J by 2 bases. This CDR3 reads CASSVSGGYTDTQYF. DNA of the CDR3: TGCGCCAGCAGCGTTAGCGGGGGGTACACAGATACGCAGTATTTT.

The chain uses TRBV10-2 and TRBJ2-5; D may be TRBD1 (5 bases). The CDR3 consists of 13 residues. Looked up from germline, CDR1 is WSHSY and CDR2 is SAAADI. V lost 3 bases, J lost 4 bases, and 9 bases lay in between. CDR3 bases: TGCGCCAGCAGTGAACAGGCATCAGAGACCCAGTACTTC. Translation gives CASSEQASETQYF.

J is TRBJ2-7 and V is TRBV7-2, with 9 bases lining up with TRBD1. The ends lost 1 base at V and 4 bases at J; junction bases unmatched: 2. The CDR3 runs 14 residues. CDR1 SGHTA and CDR2 FQGNSA come from the germline V gene. CDR3 protein: CASSLDRGQYEQYF. The CDR3, as DNA: TGTGCCAGCAGCTTAGACAGGGGGCAATACGAGCAGTACTTC.

DNA for the CDR3: TGTGCCAGCAGGCGGGGGGAGAGAAGCACCGGGGAGCTGTTTTTT. As protein: CASRRGERSTGELFF. The rearrangement uses TRBV5-4 and TRBJ2-2; 8 bases agree with TRBD2. V lost 5 bases and J lost 4; bases outside the gene matches: 7. The CDR3 extends over 15 amino acids. Germline V CDR1 and CDR2: SGHNT, YYREEE (reference sequence).

The CDR3 DNA is TGCGCCAGCAGCGACTCTGGACAACCCTACGAGCAGTACTTC. This gives the protein CASSDSGQPYEQYF. J is TRBJ2-7 and V is TRBV10-1; TRBD1 might be the D (5 bases). CDR3 length: 14 residues. The germline gives CDR1 WNHNN, CDR2 SYGVQD (reference sequence). Trimming took 6 bases from V and 2 from J, leaving 14 bases between them.

This clone was found a few times. The chain is built from TRBV13 and TRBJ2-7; TRBD1 matches at 11 bases. This CDR3 comprises 13 residues. CDR1 PRHDT and CDR2 FYEKMQ come from the germline V gene (reference sequence). The junction had 9 bases not matched to a gene; V was cut back by 10 bases and J by 7 bases. The CDR3 region has the DNA TGTGCCACCGCGGGACAGGGGGTGAGGGAGCAGTACTTC. Protein product: CATAGQGVREQYF. Full variable domain (rest looked up from reference TRBV13 and TRBJ2-7): AAGVIQSPRHLIKEKRETATLKCYPIPRHDTVYWYQQGPGQDPQFLISFYEKMQSDKGSIPDRFSAQQFSDYHSELNMSSLELGDSALYFCATAGQGVREQYFGPGTRLTVT.

This chain links TRBV7-2 with TRBJ2-1, with 10 bases identical to TRBD2. The V gene end was trimmed by 1 base and the J gene end by 3 bases; junction bases not matched to a gene: 12. Germline assignment: CDR1 SGHTA and CDR2 FQGNSA. There are 19 residues in the CDR3. The CDR3 loop is CASSLGGYKREGRYNEQFF. CDR3 in DNA: TGTGCCAGCAGCTTAGGCGGGTATAAGCGGGAGGGCCGCTACAATGAGCAGTTCTTC.

This chain uses TRBV28 with TRBJ1-5; TRBD1 is a possible D gene (5 bases). V lost 6 bases to trimming and J lost 2 bases, with 14 bases between them. This CDR3 is built from 15 residues. Per the germline V gene, CDR1 is MDHEN and CDR2 is SYDVKM. The CDR3, as DNA: TGTGCCAGCAGGCCGACAGACTCGGGCAATCAGCCCCAGCATTTT. This codes for CASRPTDSGNQPQHF.

The V gene is TRBV6-5, the J gene TRBJ2-7; TRBD2 matches at 14 bases. The junction had 4 bases not matched to a gene; V was cut back by 6 bases and J by 3 bases. The CDR3 has 15 amino acids. CDR1 and CDR2 from the germline V gene are MNHEY and SVGAGI. CDR3 in DNA: TGTGCCAGCAGGACCGGACTAGCGGGAGGCTACGAGCAGTACTTC. It encodes CASRTGLAGGYEQYF.

The chain combines TRBV5-1 with TRBJ2-6, with 7 bases matching TRBD2. V lost 3 bases, J lost 1 base, and 7 bases stayed unmatched. Per the germline V gene, CDR1 is SGHRS and CDR2 is YFSETQ. The CDR3 totals 17 residues. CDR3 nucleotides: TGCGCCAGCAGCTGGGGAGGGAGCTCGTCTGGGGCCAACGTCCTGACTTTC. It specifies CASSWGGSSSGANVLTF.